The 4 T cell receptor beta chains in this list originate from one sample, sequenced in a study of blood T cell repertoires in COVID-19. Sequencing was performed with immunoSEQ multiplex PCR; in TCRdb, only in-frame clones are kept and a portion is missing. This sample has tens of thousands of clones, with about 83% found just once. Sequencing used peripheral blood. The source of these receptors is a man aged 65 to 79 with COVID-19, enrolled during active disease.

The chain uses TRBV3-1 (or the pseudogene TRBV3-2) and TRBJ2-5; TRBD2 matches 8 bases. The CDR3 is 13 amino acids. V lost 9 bases, J lost 4 bases, and 7 bases stayed unmatched. Germline-derived CDR1 and CDR2 are LGHDT and YNNKEL (reference sequence). The CDR3 DNA follows: TGTGCCAGTAAACGGACTAGCAGAGAGACCCAGTACTTC. It encodes CASKRTSRETQYF.

With regard to this clone: At the DNA level, this CDR3 is encoded by other sequences in the same sample as well. This chain connects TRBV5-1 to TRBJ1-2; TRBD1 is a possible D gene (6 bases). Germline V CDR1 and CDR2: SGHRS, YFSETQ. V lost 0 bases and J 7 bases, leaving 10 bases between the germline ends. This CDR3 has 13 amino acids. The CDR3, as DNA: TGCGCCAGCAGCTTGGGGGACATTACTGGCTACACCTTC. Its translation is CASSLGDITGYTF.

The chain uses TRBV14 and TRBJ2-1, with D tentatively TRBD2 (5 bases). The CDR3 runs to 15 residues. Germline V CDR1 and CDR2: SGHDN, FVKESK. V lost 1 base and J lost 9, with 16 bases in between. Here the CDR3 reads CASSQVERRLGEQFF. CDR3 in DNA: TGTGCCAGCAGCCAAGTTGAGCGGCGCCTAGGTGAGCAGTTCTTC. The full variable domain, its missing parts supplied by reference TRBV14 and TRBJ2-1, is EAGVTQFPSHSVIEKGQTVTLRCDPISGHDNLYWYRRVMGKEIKFLLHFVKESKQDESGMPNNRFLAERTGGTYSTLKVQPAELEDSGVYFCASSQVERRLGEQFFGPGTRLTVL.

The chain has TRBV28 and TRBJ2-3, with D maybe TRBD2 (5 bases). The CDR3 contains 16 residues. Trimming cost V 3 bases and J 3 bases, with 16 bases left between them. Germline V gene lookup returns CDR1 MDHEN and CDR2 SYDVKM. The CDR3 coding sequence is TGTGCCAGCAGTTTGGCGGGTGCGGGTCCAACAGATACGCAGTATTTT. It codes for CASSLAGAGPTDTQYF.